This TCR beta chain was captured in a study of blood T cell repertoires in COVID-19. The wider study: There were acute and convalescent COVID-19 samples, and they came from the United States, Italy and Spain. The cDNA or gDNA used as material had been derived from T cells, B-cell-depleted T cells, or PBMCs.

Per the study methods: Amplification with reference gene primers provided the estimates of nucleated cell counts. The method was immunoSEQ multiplex PCR; TCRdb's version includes in-frame clones alone and lacks a portion of them. Clone size and V and J calls were adopted from that table, with D and trimming inferred from the DNA. Counted here are about 180,000 clones, roughly 85% occurring once; the ten biggest clones make up 9.5% to 13%. Points on this clone: The identical CDR3 is also encoded by other nucleotide sequences in the sample.

Material for sequencing was peripheral blood. This sequence originates from a human donor with active or convalescent COVID-19. The donor label of this sample is uncertain.

The CDR3 DNA reads TGTGCCAGCAGCCAGGGAAGGGGGAACACTGAAGCTTTCTTT. It codes for CASSQGRGNTEAFF. The chain joins TRBV3-1 (or the pseudogene TRBV3-2) to TRBJ1-1; D perhaps matches TRBD1 (5 bases). The CDR3 is made up of 14 amino acids. Germline V gives CDR1 LGHDT, CDR2 YNNKEL (reference sequence). Trimming removed 3 bases at V and 1 base at J, with 9 bases between.